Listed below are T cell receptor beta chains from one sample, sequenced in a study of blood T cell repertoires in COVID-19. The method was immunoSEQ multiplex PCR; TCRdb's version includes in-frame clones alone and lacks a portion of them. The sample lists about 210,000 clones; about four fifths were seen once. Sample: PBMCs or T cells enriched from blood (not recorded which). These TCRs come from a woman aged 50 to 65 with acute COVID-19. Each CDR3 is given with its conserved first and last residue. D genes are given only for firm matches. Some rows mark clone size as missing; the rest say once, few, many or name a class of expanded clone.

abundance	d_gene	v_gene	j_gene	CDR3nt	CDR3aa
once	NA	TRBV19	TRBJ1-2	TGTGCCAGTAGTATCCCGTTAGCTCCGTATGGCTACACCTTC	CASSIPLAPYGYTF
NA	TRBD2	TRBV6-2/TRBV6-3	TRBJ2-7	TGTGCCAGCAGCCTCCCCCCAGCGGGAGTTCCCTACGAGCAGTACTTC	CASSLPPAGVPYEQYF
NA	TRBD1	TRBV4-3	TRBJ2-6	TGCGCCAGCAGCCAAGAAGCCCAGGGGGCGCCCATATCTGGGGCCAACGTCCTGACTTTC	CASSQEAQGAPISGANVLTF
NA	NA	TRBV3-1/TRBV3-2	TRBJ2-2	TGTGCCAGCAGCCAAGATCGGTCCTACACCGGGGAGCTGTTTTTT	CASSQDRSYTGELFF
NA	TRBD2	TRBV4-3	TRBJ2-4	TGCGCCAGCAGCCAAGAGTGGCTAGCGGGGAACGAGCCCAAAAACATTCAGTACTTC	CASSQEWLAGNEPKNIQYF
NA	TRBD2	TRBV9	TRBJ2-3	TGTGCCAGCAGCGCAAGCGGGGGGAACACAGATACGCAGTATTTT	CASSASGGNTDTQYF
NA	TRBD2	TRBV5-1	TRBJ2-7	TGCGCCAGCAGCTTGGGGACTAGCGGGGTCCCCTCCTACGAGCAGTACTTC	CASSLGTSGVPSYEQYF
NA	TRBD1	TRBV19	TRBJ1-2	TGTGCCAGTAAAGGCAGGGGGCAGGGGGCCTATGGCTACACCTTC	CASKGRGQGAYGYTF
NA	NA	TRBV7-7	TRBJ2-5	TGTGCCAGCAGCCCCGGACACCTCCAAGAGACCCAGTACTTC	CASSPGHLQETQYF
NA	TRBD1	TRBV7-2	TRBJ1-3	TGTGCCAGCAGCTTAGGAGGGGGCGGCTCTGGAAACACCATATATTTT	CASSLGGGGSGNTIYF
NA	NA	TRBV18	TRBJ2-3	TGTGCCAGCTCACTTAATACAGATACGCAGTATTTT	CASSLNTDTQYF
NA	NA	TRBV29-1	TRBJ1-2	TGCAGCGTGGCCGGGACTTCGAACCTAGTTAACTATGGCTACACCTTC	CSVAGTSNLVNYGYTF
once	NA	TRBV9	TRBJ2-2	TGTGCCAGCAGCGTAGGCGGATCCTACACCGGGGAGCTGTTTTTT	CASSVGGSYTGELFF
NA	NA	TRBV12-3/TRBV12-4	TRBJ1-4	TGTGCCAGCAGTTACCTAATACGGGAAAAACTGTTTTTT	CASSYLIREKLFF
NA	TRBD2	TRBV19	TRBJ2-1	TGTGCCAGTAGTATAGGTTTCTCCGGCGGGAGGGGGATGAATGAGCAGTTCTTC	CASSIGFSGGRGMNEQFF
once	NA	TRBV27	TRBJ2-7	TGTGCCAGCAGCCCCTTGCGAGGGGAGCAGTACTTC	CASSPLRGEQYF
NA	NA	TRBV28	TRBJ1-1	TGTGCCAGCAGGCGGGGGGGCTCGACTGAAGCTTTCTTT	CASRRGGSTEAFF
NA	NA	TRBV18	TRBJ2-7	TGTGCCAGCTCCGAGCTCTCCTACGAGCAGTACTTC	CASSELSYEQYF
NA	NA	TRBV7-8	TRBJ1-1	TGTGCCAGCAGGAGATATACGGGATCTGAAGCTTTCTTT	CASRRYTGSEAFF
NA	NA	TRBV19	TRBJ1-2	TGTGCCAGTAGTTCCGCCGGGGAAAACTATGGCTACACCTTC	CASSSAGENYGYTF
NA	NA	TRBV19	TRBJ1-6	TGTGCCAGTAGTATAGCAGGCAGGAATTCACCCCTCCACTTT	CASSIAGRNSPLHF
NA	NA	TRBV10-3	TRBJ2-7	TGTGCCATCAGACCGACAGGATCCTACGAGCAGTACTTC	CAIRPTGSYEQYF
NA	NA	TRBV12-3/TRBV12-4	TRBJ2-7	TGTGCCAGCAGCTCAGGGCTCTCCTACGAGCAGTACTTC	CASSSGLSYEQYF
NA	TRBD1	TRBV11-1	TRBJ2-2	TGTGCCAGCAGCTTAGTCACAGGGGGCACGGCCGGGGAGCTGTTTTTT	CASSLVTGGTAGELFF
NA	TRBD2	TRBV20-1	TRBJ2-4	TGCAGTGCTAGTAGCGGGTTAGCCAAAAACATTCAGTACTTC	CSASSGLAKNIQYF
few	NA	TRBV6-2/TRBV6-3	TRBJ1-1	TGTGCCAGCAGTTACGGACAGAACACTGAAGCTTTCTTT	CASSYGQNTEAFF
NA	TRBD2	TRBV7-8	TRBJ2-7	TGTGCCAGCAGCTTAGGGGGAAGCGGGAGTAACTACGAGCAGTACTTC	CASSLGGSGSNYEQYF
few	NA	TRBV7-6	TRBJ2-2	TGTGCCAGCACCCTGTCCCGCACCGGGGAGCTGTTTTTT	CASTLSRTGELFF
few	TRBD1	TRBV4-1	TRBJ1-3	TGCGCCAGCAGCCAAGCCACAGGGGTGGAAAACACCATATATTTT	CASSQATGVENTIYF
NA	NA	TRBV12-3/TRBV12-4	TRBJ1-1	TGTGCCAGCAGCAGCACAGGGAACACTGAAGCTTTCTTT	CASSSTGNTEAFF
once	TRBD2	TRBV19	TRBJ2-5	TGTGCCAGTAGTATCGGGACTAGCGGGAGGGCCGGGCAAGAGACCCAGTACTTC	CASSIGTSGRAGQETQYF
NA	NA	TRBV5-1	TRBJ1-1	TGCGCCAGCAGCTTCGAGGGAAACACTGAAGCTTTCTTT	CASSFEGNTEAFF